The next 13 T cell receptor beta chains were all read from a single sample in a study of T cell repertoires in cytomegalovirus infection. TCRdb reprocessed the reads via MiXCR and lists one record per CDR3 protein. In the table there are about 27,000 distinct CDR3 sequences, 15% to 20% of which are singletons. No antigen has been identified for these receptors. Source: CD8+ T cells from cultured PBMCs, taken from culture after CMV antigen stimulation. These receptors were taken from a human donor in good health (CMV status not recorded). Some clones in this sample may be carry-over from other donors' samples.

The table lists this clonotype with a few counts. The chain couples TRBV7-6 to TRBJ2-5; no firm D call. CDR1 is SGHVS and CDR2 is FNYEAQ in the germline V gene. Between the trimmed V and J ends, which lost 5 bases and 9 bases, there was a span of 16 bases. The CDR3 has 13 amino acids. The CDR3 sequence is CASSSEEVSAQYF. Here the CDR3 DNA reads TGTGCCAGCAGCAGTGAGGAAGTCTCGGCCCAGTACTTC.

Only a few counts were recorded for this clonotype. The chain couples TRBV7-6 to TRBJ1-1; possibly TRBD1 for D (6 bases). The germline V gene has CDR1 SGHVS and CDR2 FNYEAQ. V shed 2 bases and J shed 8 bases, with 21 bases lying between them. The CDR3 runs to 16 residues. The CDR3 sequence: CASSLLAINRDSEAFF. The CDR3 DNA reads as TGTGCCAGCAGCTTATTAGCTATAAACAGGGATTCAGAAGCTTTCTTT.

The rearrangement links TRBV7-6 to TRBJ2-1; no clear D gene. With 2 bases removed from V and 9 bases from J, the gap between germline ends came to 11 bases. The CDR3 consists of 13 residues. Germline V CDR1 and CDR2: SGHVS, FNYEAQ. The CDR3 region is CASSLSPAAEQFF. The CDR3 region has the DNA TGTGCCAGCAGCTTATCCCCCGCGGCTGAGCAGTTCTTC.

This clonotype was found a few times. This rearrangement joins TRBV6-5 to TRBJ1-1; 7 positions agree with TRBD1. Losses at the gene ends were 4 bases for V and 1 base for J; bases not matched to a gene: 0. Looked up from germline, CDR1 is MNHEY and CDR2 is SVGAGI. The CDR3 sequence is 13 residues long. In DNA form, the CDR3 reads TGTGCCAGCAGTTGGACAGGGAACACTGAAGCTTTCTTT. It codes for CASSWTGNTEAFF.

A few counts support this clonotype. The rearrangement uses TRBV6-5 and TRBJ2-4, with TRBD2 as a possible D gene (6 bases). CDR1 is MNHEY, CDR2 SVGAGI, per germline. V was trimmed by 10 bases and J by 7 bases, leaving 14 bases between them. This CDR3 is 12 amino acids long. The CDR3 loop reads CATAGPLNIQYF. CDR3 nucleotide sequence: TGTGCCACCGCGGGGCCGCTGAACATTCAGTACTTC.

The rearrangement joins TRBV10-3 to TRBJ1-2; D is unclear. V was pared by 8 bases and J by 2 bases, with 12 bases between. CDR1 and CDR2 (germline): ENHRY, SYGVKD. The length of the CDR3 is 13 residues. The CDR3 nucleotides read TGTGCCATCCCGGGGAGAGGGAACTATGGCTACACCTTC. This gives the protein CAIPGRGNYGYTF.

This clonotype has just a few counts. The V call is TRBV7-9, the J call TRBJ2-5, with D unresolved. Germline V gene data show CDR1 as SEHNR and CDR2 as FQNEAQ (reference sequence). The CDR3 runs 16 residues. V was trimmed by 5 bases and J by 5 bases, leaving 21 bases between them. CDR3 bases: TGTGCCAGCAGCAATACTCGGGCCCACGTGGGGGAGACCCAGTACTTC. This gives the protein CASSNTRAHVGETQYF.

A remark on this clonotype: A much larger clone is a single base away; this may be a read error. The CDR3 DNA reads as TGTGCCAGCAGCAGCAGGGAGCTCGGCAATCAGCCCCAGCATTTT. Its protein is CASSSRELGNQPQHF. V gene TRBV7-6 combines with J gene TRBJ1-5, with D perhaps matching TRBD1 (5 bases). CDR1 and CDR2 (germline): SGHVS, FNYEAQ. Trimming cost V 5 bases and J 2 bases, with 13 bases left between them. The CDR3 sequence is 15 residues long.

This clonotype appeared a few times. The genes are TRBV4-3 and TRBJ1-2; D unresolved. The length of the CDR3 is 15 residues. CDR1 and CDR2 (germline): LGHNA, YSLEER. The V gene lost 0 bases and the J gene lost 6 bases, with 14 bases spanning the gap. DNA for the CDR3: TGCGCCAGCAGCCAAGATCTCCCCAGTTTTAATGGCTACACCTTC. Translation gives CASSQDLPSFNGYTF.

The table lists this clonotype with a few counts. The V call is TRBV7-2, the J call TRBJ2-3; 8 bases line up with TRBD2. This CDR3 is 16 amino acids long. Germline CDR1 is SGHTA and CDR2 is FQGNSA. Losses at the gene ends were 1 base for V and 6 bases for J; bases not matched to a gene: 9. CDR3 bases: TGTGCCAGCAGCTTAGGGAGGGCTAGCGGGTTGGATACGCAGTATTTT. Translating it yields CASSLGRASGLDTQYF.

This chain uses TRBV15 with TRBJ2-1, with 11 positions matching TRBD1. Germline assignment: CDR1 LNHNV and CDR2 YYDKDF (reference sequence). This CDR3 has 15 amino acids. V was clipped by 3 bases and J by 5 bases; unmatched bases: 3. This chain's CDR3 is CATSRDRGPHNEQFF. The DNA for the CDR3 is TGTGCCACCAGCAGGGACAGGGGGCCCCACAATGAGCAGTTCTTC. The complete variable domain, with remaining parts taken from reference TRBV15 and TRBJ2-1, reads DAMVIQNPRYQVTQFGKPVTLSCSQTLNHNVMYWYQQKSSQAPKLLFHYYDKDFNNEADTPDNFQSRRPNTSFCFLDIRSPGLGDTAMYLCATSRDRGPHNEQFFGPGTRLTVL.

The CDR3 loop reads CASSERAYNEQFF. The CDR3 DNA follows: TGTGCCAGCTCTGAACGAGCCTACAATGAGCAGTTCTTC. The rearrangement links TRBV7-8 to TRBJ2-1, with unresolved D. Germline CDR1 is SGHVS and CDR2 is FQNEAQ. There are 13 residues in the CDR3. V shed 8 bases and J shed 2 bases, with 10 bases lying between them.

This clonotype has at least ten counts. The junction departs from germline at one end; a sequencing error may be responsible. CDR3 sequence reads: CASSLGSYEQYF. In DNA, the CDR3 is TGTGCCAGCAGTTTAGGATCCTACGAGCAGTACTTC. The chain uses TRBV7-9 and TRBJ2-7; D unclear. CDR1 and CDR2 from the germline V gene are SEHNR and FQNEAQ (reference sequence). The CDR3 spans 12 residues.